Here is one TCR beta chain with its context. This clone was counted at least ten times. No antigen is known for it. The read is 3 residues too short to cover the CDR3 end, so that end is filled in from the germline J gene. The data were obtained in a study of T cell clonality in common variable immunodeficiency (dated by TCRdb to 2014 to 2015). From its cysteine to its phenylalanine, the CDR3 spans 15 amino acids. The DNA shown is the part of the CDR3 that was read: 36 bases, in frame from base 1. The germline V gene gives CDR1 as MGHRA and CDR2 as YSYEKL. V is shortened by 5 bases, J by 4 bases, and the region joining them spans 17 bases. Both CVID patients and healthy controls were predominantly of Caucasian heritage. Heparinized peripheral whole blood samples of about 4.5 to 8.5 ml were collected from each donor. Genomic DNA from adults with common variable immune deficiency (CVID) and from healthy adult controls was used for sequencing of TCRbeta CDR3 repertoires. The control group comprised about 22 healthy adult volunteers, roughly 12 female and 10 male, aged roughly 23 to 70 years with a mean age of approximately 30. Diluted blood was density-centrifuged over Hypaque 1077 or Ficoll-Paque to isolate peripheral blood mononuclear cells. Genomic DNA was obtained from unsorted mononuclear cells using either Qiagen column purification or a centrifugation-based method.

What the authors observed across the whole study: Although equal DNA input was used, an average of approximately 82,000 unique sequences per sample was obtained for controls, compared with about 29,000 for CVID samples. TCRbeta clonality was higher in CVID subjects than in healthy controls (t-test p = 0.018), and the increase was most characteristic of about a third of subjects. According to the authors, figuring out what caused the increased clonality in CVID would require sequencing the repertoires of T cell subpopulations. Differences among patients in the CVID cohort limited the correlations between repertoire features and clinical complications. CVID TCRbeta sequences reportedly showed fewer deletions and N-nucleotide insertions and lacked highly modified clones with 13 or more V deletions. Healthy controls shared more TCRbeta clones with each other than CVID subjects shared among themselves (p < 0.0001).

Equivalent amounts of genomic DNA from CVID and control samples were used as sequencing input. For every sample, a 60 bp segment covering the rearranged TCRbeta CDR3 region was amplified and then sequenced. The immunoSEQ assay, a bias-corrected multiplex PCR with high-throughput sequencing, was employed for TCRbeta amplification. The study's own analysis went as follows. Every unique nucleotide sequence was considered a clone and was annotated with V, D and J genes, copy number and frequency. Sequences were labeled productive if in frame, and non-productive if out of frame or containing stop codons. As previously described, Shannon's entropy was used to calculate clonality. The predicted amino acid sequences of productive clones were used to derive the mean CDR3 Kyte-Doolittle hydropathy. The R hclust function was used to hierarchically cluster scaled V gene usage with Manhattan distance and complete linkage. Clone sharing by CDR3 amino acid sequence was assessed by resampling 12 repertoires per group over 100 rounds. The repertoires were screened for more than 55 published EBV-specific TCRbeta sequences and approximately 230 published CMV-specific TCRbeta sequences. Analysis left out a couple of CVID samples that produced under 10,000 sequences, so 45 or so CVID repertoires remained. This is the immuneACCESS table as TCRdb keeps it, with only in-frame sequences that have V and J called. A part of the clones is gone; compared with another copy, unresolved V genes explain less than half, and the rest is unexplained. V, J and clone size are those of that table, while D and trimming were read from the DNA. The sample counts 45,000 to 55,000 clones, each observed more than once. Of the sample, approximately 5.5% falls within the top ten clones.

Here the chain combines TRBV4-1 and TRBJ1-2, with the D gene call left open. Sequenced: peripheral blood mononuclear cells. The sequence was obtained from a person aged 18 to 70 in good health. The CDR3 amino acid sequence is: CASSSYERLGYGYTF. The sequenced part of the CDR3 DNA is TGCGCCAGCAGCTCGTATGAGCGGTTAGGCTATGGC.